One sample yielded the 21 T cell receptor beta chains listed below, sequenced in a study of T-cell reconstitution after alpha-beta-depleted transplantation in children. Unique molecular identifiers were incorporated when the TCRbeta library was constructed. One entry per CDR3 protein, called by TCRdb with MiXCR from the PCR reads. The sample has over 550,000 distinct CDR3 sequences, under 12% seen once; the top ten hold less than 5%. Sequenced here: PBMCs from the stem cell graft donor, sampled from the stem cell graft. The receptor source for this set is a human donor who donated a stem cell graft to a child with acute myeloid leukemia.

This clonotype was counted only a few times. The CDR3: CATSRVHRNSLNTEAFF. DNA for the CDR3: TGTGCCACCAGCAGAGTTCATAGGAACAGTTTGAACACTGAAGCTTTCTTT. The chain uses TRBV15 and TRBJ1-1; no firm D call. V lost 1 base to trimming and J lost 0 bases, with 15 bases between them. In germline, CDR1 is LNHNV, CDR2 YYDKDF (reference sequence). This CDR3 is built from 17 residues.

The chain couples TRBV29-1 to TRBJ2-6; D is unresolved. CDR1 and CDR2 from the germline V gene are SQVTM and ANQGSEA. Trimming left V 1 base short and J 2 bases short, with 9 bases between. The CDR3 runs 15 residues. The CDR3 DNA reads TGCAGCGTTGAAGGGGGTCTTACTGGGGCCAACGTCCTGACTTTC. It yields the protein CSVEGGLTGANVLTF.

There are many counts of this clonotype. The chain links TRBV6-2 or TRBV6-3 to TRBJ2-5, with 8 bases lining up with TRBD1. Trimming at V came to 4 bases and at J to 5 bases, leaving 6 bases not matched to a gene. The germline V gene encodes CDR1 MNHEY and CDR2 SVGEGT. The CDR3 is 14 residues long. CDR3 sequence: CASSSDRGLETQYF. In nucleotides, the CDR3 is TGTGCCAGCAGTTCCGACAGGGGTTTGGAGACCCAGTACTTC.

The genes are TRBV4-2 and TRBJ2-1, with 9 bases matching TRBD2. This CDR3 is 17 amino acids long. Germline V lookup: CDR1 LGHNA, CDR2 YNFKEQ. Trimming cost V 0 bases and J 8 bases; bases outside gene matches: 11. CDR3 DNA: TGTGCCAGCAGCCAAGAGGCTAGCGGGAAGGTGAGCGATGAGCAGTTCTTC. Its protein product is CASSQEASGKVSDEQFF.

The gene calls are TRBV12-3 or TRBV12-4 and TRBJ2-1; D gene unclear. This CDR3 spans 14 amino acids. Trimming removed 1 base from V and 7 bases from J, with 11 bases in between. CDR3 nucleotide sequence: TGTGCCAGCAGTTTAGGGGTCGACGGGAATGAGCAGTTCTTC. Translation gives CASSLGVDGNEQFF.

Many counts were recorded for this clonotype. This chain uses TRBV7-8 with TRBJ1-2; possible D gene TRBD1, 6 bases. The CDR3 contains 13 residues. CDR1 SGHVS and CDR2 FQNEAQ come from the germline V gene. Between the trimmed V and J ends, which lost 5 bases and 4 bases, there was a span of 11 bases. As DNA, the CDR3 is TGTGCCAGCAGCGTAGGGGGGCCCTATGGCTACACCTTC. Residues: CASSVGGPYGYTF.

V gene TRBV28 combines with J gene TRBJ2-1; tentatively, D is TRBD1 (6 bases). Germline CDR1 reads MDHEN; CDR2 reads SYDVKM. The CDR3 is 15 residues long. V lost 5 bases and J 5 bases, leaving 16 bases between the germline ends. In DNA, the CDR3 is TGTGCCAGCAGTAAACCCGGGACAATTGACAATGAGCAGTTCTTC. Translated: CASSKPGTIDNEQFF.

This clonotype was seen many times. This rearrangement joins TRBV5-1 to TRBJ2-1; D is perhaps TRBD1 or TRBD2 (5 bases each). CDR3 size: 14 residues. The germline V gene encodes CDR1 SGHRS and CDR2 YFSETQ. With 6 bases removed from V and 6 bases from J, the gap between germline ends came to 16 bases. This CDR3 reads CASTLPGTLNEQFF. DNA for the CDR3: TGCGCCAGCACCCTCCCAGGGACCCTCAATGAGCAGTTCTTC.

The table lists this clonotype with many counts. The chain joins TRBV29-1 to TRBJ2-3; TRBD1 agrees at 7 bases. The CDR3 has 11 amino acids. Trimming removed 3 bases from V and 12 bases from J; junction bases left unmatched: 6. The germline CDR1 and CDR2 sequences are SQVTM and ANQGSEA. The CDR3: CSVDMTGSQYF. The CDR3 DNA is TGCAGCGTTGACATGACAGGGTCTCAGTATTTT.

V gene TRBV2 combines with J gene TRBJ2-3; possible D gene TRBD2, 6 bases. CDR3 length: 13 amino acids. The germline V gene has CDR1 SNHLY and CDR2 FYNNEI. V was trimmed by 4 bases and J by 2 bases, leaving 7 bases between them. The CDR3 region has the DNA TGTGCCAGCAGTGGGGACTCCACAGATACGCAGTATTTT. It is translated as CASSGDSTDTQYF.

This clonotype occurred many times. The chain is built from TRBV6-1 and TRBJ2-1, with TRBD2 matching 12 bases. Germline CDR1 MNHNS, CDR2 SASEGT. This CDR3 comprises 18 residues. V dropped 0 bases and J dropped 6; count of bases not matched to a gene: 9. The CDR3 coding sequence is TGTGCCAGCAGTGAAGCGAAGAGAGCTAGCGGGAGGGCCAATGAGCAGTTCTTC. This codes for CASSEAKRASGRANEQFF.

This clonotype occurred a few times. The chain has TRBV15 and TRBJ2-1; D is possibly TRBD1 or TRBD2 (5 bases each). V gave up 6 bases and J gave up 11 bases, with 11 bases separating them. Germline CDR1 reads LNHNV; CDR2 reads YYDKDF (reference sequence). CDR3 size: 11 residues. DNA for the CDR3: TGTGCCACCAGATTGCTGGGACAGCAGTTCTTC. Its protein product is CATRLLGQQFF.

Only a few counts were recorded for this clonotype. The chain joins TRBV7-9 to TRBJ2-2, with D perhaps TRBD2 (5 bases). Germline CDR1 is SEHNR and CDR2 is FQNEAQ (reference sequence). V was clipped by 5 bases and J by 5 bases, with 12 bases between them. The CDR3 has 14 amino acids. The CDR3 bases are TGTGCCAGCAGCCGAGCCGGAGGAACCGGGGAGCTGTTTTTT. This codes for CASSRAGGTGELFF.

The gene calls are TRBV11-1 and TRBJ2-3; 15 bases align to TRBD2. V lost 4 bases to trimming and J lost 2 bases; unmatched junction nucleotides: 4. This CDR3 has 17 amino acids. CDR1 is SGHAT and CDR2 is FQDESV in the germline V gene (reference sequence). In nucleotides, the CDR3 is TGTGCCAGCAGCTCCGGGACTAGCGGGAGGAACACAGATACGCAGTATTTT. Translation gives CASSSGTSGRNTDTQYF.

The J gene is TRBJ2-7, the V gene TRBV6-2 or TRBV6-3; no firm D call. Germline V gives CDR1 MNHEY, CDR2 SVGEGT. This CDR3 has 11 residues. Trimming removed 6 bases from V and 2 bases from J, with 5 bases in between. In DNA form, the CDR3 reads TGTGCCAGCAGCCATCCCTACGAGCAGTACTTC. This gives the protein CASSHPYEQYF.

Many counts were recorded for this clonotype. The J gene is TRBJ2-5, the V gene TRBV29-1; TRBD1 or TRBD2 may be the D gene (5 bases each). The germline gives CDR1 SQVTM, CDR2 ANQGSEA. There are 12 residues in the CDR3. V was shortened by 4 bases and J by 5 bases, with 11 bases between the two germline ends. CDR3 bases: TGCAGCGTTGCGGGGACCGGGGAGACCCAGTACTTC. It specifies CSVAGTGETQYF.

The sample holds a few counts of this clonotype. The gene calls are TRBV7-9 and TRBJ1-1; 8 bases are shared with TRBD1. In germline, CDR1 is SEHNR, CDR2 FQNEAQ (reference sequence). V lost 4 bases, J lost 2 bases, and 9 bases stayed unmatched. The CDR3 length is 16 residues. The CDR3 nucleotides read TGTGCCAGCAGCTCGCACGACAGGGGACTAAACACTGAAGCTTTCTTT. Encoded protein: CASSSHDRGLNTEAFF.

V usage is TRBV5-1 and J usage is TRBJ1-3; 7 bases are a match to TRBD1. The CDR3 consists of 17 residues. Unmatched junction bases numbered 11, after V lost 4 bases and J lost 1 base. Germline V gene lookup returns CDR1 SGHRS and CDR2 YFSETQ. The CDR3 DNA reads TGCGCCAGCAGCCGCTGGGACAGCCGACCTTCTGGAAACACCATATATTTT. Amino acids: CASSRWDSRPSGNTIYF.

In this sample, this clonotype turned up a few times. The chain joins TRBV5-5 to TRBJ2-3; maybe TRBD2 (6 bases). CDR3 length equals 17 residues. Germline V gene data show CDR1 as SGHKS and CDR2 as YYEKEE (reference sequence). V lost 0 bases to trimming and J lost 2 bases, with 16 bases between them. The CDR3 region has the DNA TGTGCCAGCAGCTTGGGCCTCACCGGGACTTCCACAGATACGCAGTATTTT. Its translation is CASSLGLTGTSTDTQYF. Full variable domain (rest looked up from reference TRBV5-5 and TRBJ2-3): DAGVTQSPTHLIKTRGQQVTLRCSPISGHKSVSWYQQVLGQGPQFIFQYYEKEERGRGNFPDRFSARQFPNYSSELNVNALLLGDSALYLCASSLGLTGTSTDTQYFGPGTRLTVL.

The chain combines TRBV7-9 with TRBJ2-3; weak D call: TRBD2 (6 bases). Trimming pared 5 bases from V and 4 bases from J, leaving 22 bases between. The CDR3 runs 17 residues. Looked up from germline, CDR1 is SEHNR and CDR2 is FQNEAQ (reference sequence). CDR3 loop: CASSLPGAREGADTQYF. The CDR3 DNA follows: TGTGCCAGCAGCCTACCTGGGGCGCGGGAAGGTGCAGATACGCAGTATTTT.

This clonotype was detected ten times or more. The V call is TRBV12-3 or TRBV12-4, the J call TRBJ2-6; D unresolved. V gave up 6 bases and J gave up 4 bases, with 7 bases separating them. This CDR3 spans 13 amino acids. CDR3 sequence: CASSLGGANVLTF. Here the CDR3 DNA reads TGTGCCAGCAGCTTGGGCGGGGCCAACGTCCTGACTTTC.